The 6 T cell receptor beta chains below were found in one sample sequenced in a study of T cell responses to AZD1222 COVID-19 vaccine. The assay was immunoSEQ multiplex PCR, and TCRdb's table has in-frame clones only and misses some. The sample lists approximately 190,000 clones, around 92% seen once, with roughly 10% in the top ten. The sequencing here drew on peripheral blood, taken on day 0 of AZD1222 vaccination. Receptors originate from an adult in good health.

The chain couples TRBV5-3 to TRBJ1-5; 9 bases map to TRBD1. TRBV5-3 is given ORF status, its function remaining uncertain. This CDR3 contains 18 residues. Unmatched junction bases numbered 14, after V lost 0 bases and J lost 7 bases. In DNA form, the CDR3 reads TGTGCCAGAAGCTTGGTTCCGGACAGGGGCCTAGCGAGGCAGCCCCAGCATTTT. As protein: CARSLVPDRGLARQPQHF.

The chain couples TRBV7-2 to TRBJ2-4; TRBD1 aligns across 7 bases. CDR1 is SGHTA, CDR2 FQGNSA, per germline. V shed 5 bases and J 7 bases; nucleotides not matched to a gene: 11. The CDR3 has 15 amino acids. CDR3 DNA: TGTGCCAGCAGCACCCGGACAGGCTCGCTGAACATTCAGTACTTC. It codes for CASSTRTGSLNIQYF.

The gene calls are TRBV11-3 and TRBJ2-1; D is perhaps TRBD2 (6 bases). The CDR3 runs 14 residues. Germline loops: CDR1 SGHNT, CDR2 YENEEA. V lost 4 bases and J 8 bases, leaving 15 bases between the germline ends. For the CDR3, the DNA is TGTGCCAGCAGCTCTAGCCGTGCGGGGCATGAGCAGTTCTTC. Protein sequence: CASSSSRAGHEQFF.

The gene calls are TRBV3-1 (or the pseudogene TRBV3-2) and TRBJ2-2; 10 bases line up with TRBD2. Germline-derived CDR1 and CDR2 are LGHDT and YNNKEL (reference sequence). There are 15 residues in the CDR3. The trim removed 3 bases at V and 6 bases at J, leaving 4 bases unmatched. CDR3 protein: CASSQVSGRSGELFF. DNA of the CDR3: TGTGCCAGCAGCCAGGTTAGCGGGAGGTCCGGGGAGCTGTTTTTT.

This chain uses TRBV6-1 with TRBJ1-1; TRBD1 is a possible D gene (5 bases). CDR1 is MNHNS and CDR2 is SASEGT in the germline V gene. Trimming removed 3 bases from V and 4 bases from J, with 12 bases in between. CDR3 size: 14 residues. CDR3 sequence (DNA): TGTGCCAGCAGTGAGGGGCCGGCCAGCACTGAAGCTTTCTTT. Translating gives CASSEGPASTEAFF.

This chain uses TRBV5-8 with TRBJ1-4; TRBD1 aligns across 12 bases. This CDR3 is 17 amino acids long. J lost 3 bases, V lost 4 bases, and 7 bases had no gene match. Germline V gene sequence: CDR1 SGHTS, CDR2 YDEGEE. The CDR3 here is CASSPMGQGAANEKLFF. CDR3 DNA sequence: TGTGCCAGCAGCCCGATGGGACAGGGGGCCGCTAATGAAAAACTGTTTTTT.